This T cell receptor (beta chain) was observed in a study of T-cell reconstitution after alpha-beta-depleted transplantation in children. Unique molecular identifiers were incorporated when the TCRbeta library was constructed. TCRdb reprocessed the PCR reads via MiXCR and lists one record per CDR3 protein. Among 530,000 or so distinct CDR3 sequences, over 25% were seen once, and the ten largest hold about 35%. In its sample, this clonotype was seen a few times. In germline, CDR1 is DFQATT, CDR2 SNEGSKA (reference sequence). The J segment lost 10 bases and the V segment lost 6 bases, leaving 10 bases of the junction unmatched. This CDR3 region has 14 residues.

The clonotype was recovered from a boy under three years old with Wiskott-Aldrich syndrome, due to receive a stem cell transplant. This chain connects TRBV20-1 to TRBJ2-1; 12 bases line up with TRBD2. The sample was PBMCs, taken before TCRalphabeta/CD19-depleted stem cell transplant. The CDR3, as DNA: TGCAGTGCGTGGCTGGGACTAGCGGGCGCGGAGCAGTTCTTC. Protein sequence: CSAWLGLAGAEQFF.